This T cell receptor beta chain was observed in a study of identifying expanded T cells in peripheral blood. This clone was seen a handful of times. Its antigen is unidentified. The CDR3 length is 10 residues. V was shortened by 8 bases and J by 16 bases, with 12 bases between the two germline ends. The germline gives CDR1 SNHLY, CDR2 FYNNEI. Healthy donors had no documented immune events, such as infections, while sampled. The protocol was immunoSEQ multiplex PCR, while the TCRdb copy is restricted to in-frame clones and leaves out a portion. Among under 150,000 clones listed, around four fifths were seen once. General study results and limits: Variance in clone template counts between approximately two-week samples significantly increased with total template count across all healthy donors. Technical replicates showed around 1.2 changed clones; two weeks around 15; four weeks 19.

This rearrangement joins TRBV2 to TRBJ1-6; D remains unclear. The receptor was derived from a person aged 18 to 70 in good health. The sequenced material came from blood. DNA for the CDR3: TGTGCCAGCCGGTGGAGGGTACTCCACTTT. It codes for CASRWRVLHF.